These 20 T cell receptor beta chains came from one sample sequenced in a study of OX40 agonist ivuxolimab in advanced cancers. Libraries were prepared by immunoSEQ multiplex PCR; TCRdb keeps only in-frame clonotypes and omits some of them. Among under 95,000 clones listed, 75% to 90% were seen once. Source: CD4+ or CD8+ T cells sorted from blood, taken in a trial of the OX40 agonist ivuxolimab. The receptors derive from an adult with an advanced solid tumor such as melanoma, head and neck, liver or kidney cancer.

The J gene is TRBJ2-2, the V gene TRBV9; D gene ambiguous. V was shortened by 2 bases and J by 0 bases, with 11 bases between the two germline ends. The CDR3 spans 16 residues. Germline values: CDR1 SGDLS, CDR2 YYNGEE. As DNA, the CDR3 is TGTGCCAGCAGCGTTTTTGACGGAACGAACACCGGGGAGCTGTTTTTT. Translation: CASSVFDGTNTGELFF.

The chain employs TRBV5-6 and TRBJ1-1, with 7 bases that match TRBD1. The germline V gene has CDR1 SGHDT and CDR2 YYEEEE. Trimming at V came to 4 bases and at J to 0 bases, leaving 6 bases not matched to a gene. This CDR3 region has 15 residues. CDR3 DNA: TGTGCCAGCAGCCGGCGGACAGGTATGAACACTGAAGCTTTCTTT. It specifies CASSRRTGMNTEAFF.

The chain has TRBV2 and TRBJ1-6; D is possibly TRBD1 (5 bases). Germline loops: CDR1 SNHLY, CDR2 FYNNEI. Trimming removed 3 bases at V and 7 bases at J, with 13 bases between. This CDR3 has 15 amino acids. CDR3 sequence: CASSEGPMGNSPLHF. The CDR3, as DNA: TGTGCCAGCAGTGAGGGACCCATGGGGAATTCACCCCTCCACTTT.

V and J are TRBV5-1 and TRBJ2-3; no clear D. Looked up from germline, CDR1 is SGHRS and CDR2 is YFSETQ. V was trimmed by 4 bases and J by 1 base, leaving 4 bases between them. This CDR3 has 12 amino acids. As DNA, the CDR3 is TGCGCCAGCAGCCCGGGCACAGATACGCAGTATTTT. Its protein is CASSPGTDTQYF.

The CDR3: CASTTGQGPYEQYF. DNA for the CDR3: TGTGCCAGCACTACGGGACAGGGCCCCTACGAGCAGTACTTC. The chain uses TRBV6-1 and TRBJ2-7; 9 bases agree with TRBD1. V lost 7 bases and J lost 2; bases outside the gene matches: 6. Germline V gene data show CDR1 as MNHNS and CDR2 as SASEGT. The CDR3 contains 14 residues.

CDR3 residues: CASSSLGGGDTGELFF. CDR3 DNA sequence: TGCGCCAGCAGCTCTCTCGGCGGGGGGGACACCGGGGAGCTGTTTTTT. V gene TRBV5-1 combines with J gene TRBJ2-2, with TRBD2 identical over 9 bases. With V trimmed by 3 bases and J by 3 bases, 6 bases remained unmatched. Per the germline V gene, CDR1 is SGHRS and CDR2 is YFSETQ. The CDR3 sequence is 16 residues long.

This clone was seen only a few times. This chain links TRBV30 with TRBJ2-1, with 10 nucleotides matching TRBD2. Germline CDR1 GTSNPN, CDR2 SVGIG (reference sequence). V lost 5 bases, J lost 5 bases, and 0 bases stayed unmatched. The CDR3 is made up of 12 amino acids. In DNA form, the CDR3 reads TGTGCCTGGGGACTAGCGGACAATGAGCAGTTCTTC. This codes for CAWGLADNEQFF. The entire variable domain, with the rest obtained from reference TRBV30 and TRBJ2-1, is as follows: SQTIHQWPATLVQPVGSPLSLECTVEGTSNPNLYWYRQAAGRGLQLLFYSVGIGQISSEVPQNLSASRPQDRQFILSSKKLLLSDSGFYLCAWGLADNEQFFGPGTRLTVL.

The CDR3 DNA is TGTGCCTGGAGTGTAACTAGCGGGGCCTACGAGCAGTACTTC. This sequence encodes CAWSVTSGAYEQYF. The chain is built from TRBV30 and TRBJ2-7; TRBD2 agrees at 10 bases. This CDR3 is built from 14 residues. From germline, CDR1 is GTSNPN and CDR2 SVGIG (reference sequence). The V and J ends lost 0 bases and 2 bases, in that order; junction bases with no gene match: 1.

The chain couples TRBV6-5 to TRBJ1-5, with D unresolved. V lost 3 bases and J 5 bases, leaving 14 bases between the germline ends. CDR3 size: 15 residues. The germline gives CDR1 MNHEY, CDR2 SVGAGI. This chain's CDR3 is CASSYGKGGDQPQHF. CDR3 DNA sequence: TGTGCCAGCAGTTATGGAAAGGGTGGGGATCAGCCCCAGCATTTT.

The V call is TRBV19, the J call TRBJ2-3; D remains ambiguous. V lost 4 bases and J 4 bases, leaving 21 bases between the germline ends. CDR3 length equals 17 residues. The germline CDR1 and CDR2 sequences are LNHDA and SQIVND (reference sequence). CDR3 nucleotides: TGTGCCAGTAGTAACCGACCGAAGGGTCGGTCCGCAGATACGCAGTATTTT. It codes for CASSNRPKGRSADTQYF.

The chain has TRBV5-4 and TRBJ1-3, with D maybe TRBD1 (6 bases). V lost 3 bases and J 2 bases, leaving 15 bases between the germline ends. The CDR3 extends over 16 amino acids. Germline values: CDR1 SGHNT, CDR2 YYREEE (reference sequence). CDR3 DNA: TGTGCCAGCAGCTGGGGGGGACAAGCTCCTGGAAACACCATATATTTT. Amino acid sequence: CASSWGGQAPGNTIYF.

On this clone itself: The same CDR3 also results from other DNA sequences found in this sample. The chain recombines TRBV6-1 with TRBJ2-5; TRBD1 aligns across 8 bases. There are 13 residues in the CDR3. V was pared by 7 bases and J by 1 base, with 2 bases of the junction left unmatched. Germline assignment: CDR1 MNHNS and CDR2 SASEGT. The CDR3 nucleotides read TGTGCCAGCAACACAGGGGGCCAAGAGACCCAGTACTTC. As protein: CASNTGGQETQYF.

The chain links TRBV9 to TRBJ1-1; unclear D gene. Between the trimmed V and J ends, which lost 3 bases and 0 bases, there was a span of 6 bases. CDR1 SGDLS and CDR2 YYNGEE come from the germline V gene. This CDR3 contains 13 residues. DNA for the CDR3: TGTGCCAGCAGCGCACATTTGAACACTGAAGCTTTCTTT. Protein sequence: CASSAHLNTEAFF.

The chain employs TRBV6-1 and TRBJ2-5; D gene ambiguous. V shed 5 bases and J shed 4 bases, with 5 bases lying between them. The germline V gene has CDR1 MNHNS and CDR2 SASEGT. The CDR3 contains 11 residues. This chain's CDR3 is CASSLGETQYF. The CDR3 nucleotides read TGTGCCAGCAGTTTAGGAGAGACCCAGTACTTC.

This chain links TRBV5-5 with TRBJ1-1, with 11 bases identical to TRBD1. V shed 5 bases and J 5 bases; nucleotides not matched to a gene: 11. This CDR3 region has 16 residues. Per germline, CDR1 SGHKS and CDR2 YYEKEE (reference sequence). The CDR3: CASSGTGGGWYTEAFF. DNA for the CDR3: TGTGCCAGCAGTGGGACAGGGGGAGGGTGGTATACTGAAGCTTTCTTT.

This chain uses TRBV6-1 with TRBJ2-3; possible D gene TRBD1, 6 bases. This CDR3 is built from 15 residues. In germline, CDR1 is MNHNS, CDR2 SASEGT. The V and J ends lost 1 base and 1 base respectively, with 9 bases between them. For the CDR3, the DNA is TGTGCCAGCAGTGAAGTGGGGGCGGGCACAGATACGCAGTATTTT. Translated: CASSEVGAGTDTQYF.

The J gene is TRBJ2-2, the V gene TRBV7-3; D gene ambiguous. Looked up from germline, CDR1 is SGHTA and CDR2 is FQGTGA. The CDR3 totals 14 residues. Deletions cut 5 bases from V and 1 base from J, with 8 bases between. The CDR3 sequence is CASSRGGNTGELFF. The CDR3 DNA reads as TGTGCCAGCAGCCGAGGCGGGAACACCGGGGAGCTGTTTTTT.

This chain uses TRBV5-4 with TRBJ2-1; D is perhaps TRBD2 (5 bases). V gave up 0 bases and J gave up 1 base, with 8 bases separating them. The CDR3 length is 15 residues. Germline CDR1 SGHNT, CDR2 YYREEE (reference sequence). The CDR3 sequence is CASSLGLASYNEQFF. CDR3 sequence (DNA): TGTGCCAGCAGCTTGGGGCTAGCTTCCTACAATGAGCAGTTCTTC.

The chain employs TRBV7-6 and TRBJ2-1; a weak D match, TRBD2 (7 bases). The germline gives CDR1 SGHVS, CDR2 FNYEAQ. The CDR3 is 14 amino acids. Trimming left V 5 bases short and J 7 bases short, with 15 bases between. CDR3 in DNA: TGTGCCAGCAGCCCGGGGGGCGGGAAAAATGAGCAGTTCTTC. Protein sequence: CASSPGGGKNEQFF. The complete variable domain, with remaining parts taken from reference TRBV7-6 and TRBJ2-1, reads GAGVSQSPRYKVTKRGQDVALRCDPISGHVSLYWYRQALGQGPEFLTYFNYEAQQDKSGLPNDRFSAERPEGSISTLTIQRTEQRDSAMYRCASSPGGGKNEQFFGPGTRLTVL.

The CDR3 DNA sequence: TGTGCCAGCAGCCATTGGGTGACTAGCGGCTCCAATGAGCAGTTCTTC. Translation: CASSHWVTSGSNEQFF. The rearrangement uses TRBV5-5 and TRBJ2-1; 9 bases are a match to TRBD2. The CDR3 is 16 residues long. V trimming: 4 bases; J trimming: 6 bases; junction bases outside the gene matches: 11. Germline values: CDR1 SGHKS, CDR2 YYEKEE (reference sequence).